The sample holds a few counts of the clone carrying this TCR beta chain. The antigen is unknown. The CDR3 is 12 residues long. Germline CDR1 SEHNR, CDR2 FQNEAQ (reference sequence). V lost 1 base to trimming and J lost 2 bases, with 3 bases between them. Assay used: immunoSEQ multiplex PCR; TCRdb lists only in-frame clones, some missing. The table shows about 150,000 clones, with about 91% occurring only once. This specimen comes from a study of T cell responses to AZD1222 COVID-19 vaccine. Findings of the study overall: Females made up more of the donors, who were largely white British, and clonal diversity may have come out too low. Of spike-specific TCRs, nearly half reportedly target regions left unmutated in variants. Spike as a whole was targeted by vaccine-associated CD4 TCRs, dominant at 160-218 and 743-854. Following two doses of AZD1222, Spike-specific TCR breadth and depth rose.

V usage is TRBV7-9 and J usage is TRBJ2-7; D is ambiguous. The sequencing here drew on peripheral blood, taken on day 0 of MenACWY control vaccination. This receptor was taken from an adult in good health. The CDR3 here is CASSLGAYEQYF. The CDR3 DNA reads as TGTGCCAGCAGCTTAGGAGCCTACGAGCAGTACTTC.